This T cell receptor beta chain was identified during a study of T cell responses to AZD1222 COVID-19 vaccine listed by TCRdb under 2021. A note on the overall study: AZD1222 recipients given second doses at about 4 weeks or at about 12 weeks were pooled, since spike-specific TCR depth and breadth were not found to differ between the two schedules. TCR sequencing was performed for over 230 trial participants, of whom 207 were given two doses of AZD1222 and approximately 26 were given two doses of MenACWY control vaccine. Trial participants were enrolled by age into subgroups of 18-55, 56-69 and 70-plus years, and around 150, 28 and 57 TCR-sequenced participants, respectively, were included in these subgroups. General study outcomes and caveats: Because no day 14 peak-response samples were available, repertoires were characterized only after the peak T cell response. Most participants were white British and females outnumbered males, and the authors suggested that clonal diversity may have been underestimated. The 56-69-year group was small, and its depth increase did not reach significance, likely because of low power. A significant rise in spike-specific TCR breadth and depth was observed after two AZD1222 doses relative to day 0 and relative to MenACWY recipients. Conclusions about previously exposed vaccinees were limited because only six AZD1222 recipients were SARS-CoV-2 seropositive at baseline. The whole spike protein was spanned by vaccine-associated CD4 TCRs, and dominant responses were seen in regions 160-218 and 743-854. Epitopes outside the regions mutated in the B.1.351 and B.1.1.7 variants were reportedly recognized by nearly half of the unique spike-specific TCRs.

The CDR3 regions of human TCRbeta chains were analyzed by immunosequencing. The authors' pipeline ran thus. TCRs in the repertoires were matched against a reference library of SARS-CoV-2-specific TCRs that had been generated with the MIRA antigen-specificity platform. Breadth meant the fraction of unique TCRs that were SARS-CoV-2-associated, whereas depth meant the fraction of total T cells that were SARS-CoV-2-associated. Using the MIRA data, each spike-specific TCR was mapped to the spike region that the TCR reacts to and placed in a CD4 or CD8 class. Log10-transformed breadth and depth values were compared by one-way ANOVA with Sidak's multiple comparisons tests. TCRdb provides this immuneACCESS table in a form limited to in-frame rearrangements. Some clones are lacking; in checked studies, under half of them reflect an unresolved V gene, and why the rest are absent is not known. That table supplies the V and J calls and clone size; D and trimming were determined from the DNA. For this sample the table gives roughly 160,000 clones, of which around 95% were detected only once. The ten most abundant clones make up 0.64% of the sample.

In the paper's terms, the time point label means: baseline before first vaccination. Samples from vaccinated people were obtained from the UK trials COV001 and COV002, which included a single-blind randomized controlled phase 2/3 trial of AZD1222 (ChAdOx1 nCoV-19) in healthy adults. For TCRbeta chain sequencing, PBMC samples from trial participants were taken at day 0 and at day 28 after the second dose. Spanning cysteine to phenylalanine, the CDR3 consists of 13 amino acids. Of the read, only the CDR3 DNA is kept; its 39 bases are in frame from base 1. CDR1 MNHEY and CDR2 SMNVEV are derived from the germline V gene (reference sequence). V is cut by 5 bases and J by 2 bases, and the space between the germline ends is 10 bases. A word on this clone: Its antigen is not yet known. No quality values exist for individual bases; no much larger clone is one base distant. Within the sample, other DNA sequences also encode this same CDR3.

The sample here was peripheral blood, taken on day 0 of AZD1222 vaccination. This chain is built from TRBV27 and TRBJ2-7, and TRBD1 may be the D gene, going by 6 matching bases. The origin of this receptor is an adult in good health. CDR3 reads: CASSLQGTYEQYF. The nucleotide sequence is TGTGCCAGCAGTCTTCAGGGGACCTACGAGCAGTACTTC.